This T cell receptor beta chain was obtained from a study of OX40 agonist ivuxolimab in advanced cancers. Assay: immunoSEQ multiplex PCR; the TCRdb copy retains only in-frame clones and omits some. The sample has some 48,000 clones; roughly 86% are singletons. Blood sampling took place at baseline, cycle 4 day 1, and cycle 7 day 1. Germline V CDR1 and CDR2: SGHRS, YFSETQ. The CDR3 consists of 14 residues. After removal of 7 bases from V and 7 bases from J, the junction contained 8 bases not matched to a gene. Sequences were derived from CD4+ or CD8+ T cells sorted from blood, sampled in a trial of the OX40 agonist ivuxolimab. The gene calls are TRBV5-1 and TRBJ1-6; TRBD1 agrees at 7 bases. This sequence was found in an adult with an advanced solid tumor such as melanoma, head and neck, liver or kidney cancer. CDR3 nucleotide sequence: TGCGCCAGCCGAACCGGGACAGAGAATTCACCCCTCCACTTT. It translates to CASRTGTENSPLHF.